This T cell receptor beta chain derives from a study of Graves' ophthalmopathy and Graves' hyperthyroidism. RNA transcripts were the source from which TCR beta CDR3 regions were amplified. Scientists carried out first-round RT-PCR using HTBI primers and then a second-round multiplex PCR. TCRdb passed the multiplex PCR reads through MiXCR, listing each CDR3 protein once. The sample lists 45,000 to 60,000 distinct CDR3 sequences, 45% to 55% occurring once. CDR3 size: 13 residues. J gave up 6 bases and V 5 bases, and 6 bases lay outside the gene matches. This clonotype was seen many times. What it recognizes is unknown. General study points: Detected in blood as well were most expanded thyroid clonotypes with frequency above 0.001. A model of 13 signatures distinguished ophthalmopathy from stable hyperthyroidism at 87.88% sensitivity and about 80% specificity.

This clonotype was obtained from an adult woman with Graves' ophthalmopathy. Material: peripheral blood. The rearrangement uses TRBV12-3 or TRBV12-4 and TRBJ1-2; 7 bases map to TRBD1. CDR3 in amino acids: CASSPGQLHGYTF. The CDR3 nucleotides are TGTGCCAGCAGTCCGGGACAGCTCCATGGCTACACCTTC.